Shown below are 9 T cell receptor beta chains from a single sample sequenced in a study of blood T cells in healthy people across ages. Combining a sample-barcoded 5' primer with a J-beta primer mix, a second PCR ran for 7 to 11 cycles. One entry per CDR3 protein results from TCRdb running MiXCR on the 5' RACE reads. The profile shows about 680,000 distinct CDR3 sequences, roughly 49% of them singletons. The sample consisted of blood. Every receptor here comes from a woman aged 60-75 years in good health.

The chain combines TRBV4-1 with TRBJ2-4; tentatively, D is TRBD1 (6 bases). Matching the DNA end better, TRBJ2-7 makes the J call doubtful. The CDR3 runs to 12 residues. Germline V gene lookup returns CDR1 MGHRA and CDR2 YSYEKL. The CDR3 DNA follows: TGCGCCAGCAGCGCACAGGGCGCCGAGCAGTACTTC. Amino acids: CASSAQGAEQYF.

This clonotype showed up just a few times. V gene TRBV7-9 combines with J gene TRBJ1-1; 10 nucleotides agree with TRBD1. V was pared by 5 bases and J by 1 base, with 16 bases of the junction left unmatched. The CDR3 totals 19 residues. Germline V CDR1 and CDR2: SEHNR, FQNEAQ (reference sequence). CDR3 sequence reads: CASSARQGAEGGQNTEAFF. The CDR3 coding sequence is TGTGCCAGCAGCGCAAGACAGGGGGCGGAGGGAGGGCAGAACACTGAAGCTTTCTTT.

This clonotype was seen more than once but under ten times. V is TRBV27 and J is TRBJ1-2; tentatively, D is TRBD1 (6 bases). V lost 5 bases to trimming and J lost 0 bases, with 16 bases between them. Germline lookup yields CDR1 MNHEY and CDR2 SMNVEV (reference sequence). CDR3 length: 16 residues. CDR3 in DNA: TGTGCCAGCAGTCGATCTTCCGGACAGACTAACTATGGCTACACCTTC. This encodes CASSRSSGQTNYGYTF.

This clonotype was counted a few times. J is TRBJ2-1 and V is TRBV7-9; D assignment may be TRBD1 or TRBD2 (5 bases each). Germline-derived CDR1 and CDR2 are SEHNR and FQNEAQ (reference sequence). The CDR3 spans 14 residues. V shed 1 base and J shed 6 bases, with 10 bases lying between them. The CDR3 spells CASSLGGRSNEQFF. The CDR3 DNA reads TGTGCCAGCAGCTTAGGGGGGAGAAGCAATGAGCAGTTCTTC.

The V gene is TRBV28, the J gene TRBJ2-7, with D perhaps given as TRBD1 or TRBD2 (6 bases each). CDR1 is MDHEN and CDR2 is SYDVKM in the germline V gene. V dropped 6 bases and J dropped 0 bases, with 18 bases sitting between them. This CDR3 is built from 16 residues. In DNA form, the CDR3 reads TGTGCCAGCAGCCCCCCCGGGGGCGAGAGCTCCTACGAGCAGTACTTC. Protein product: CASSPPGGESSYEQYF.

The genes are TRBV7-2 and TRBJ2-5; TRBD2 is a possible D gene (6 bases). CDR3 length: 15 amino acids. V gave up 1 base and J gave up 4 bases, with 13 bases separating them. Germline CDR1 and CDR2: SGHTA and FQGNSA. CDR3 region: CASSLVLALGETQYF. DNA for the CDR3: TGTGCCAGCAGCTTAGTACTAGCTTTGGGAGAGACCCAGTACTTC. The whole variable domain, filled in from reference TRBV7-2 and TRBJ2-5, reads GAGVSQSPSNKVTEKGKDVELRCDPISGHTALYWYRQSLGQGLEFLIYFQGNSAPDKSGLPSDRFSAERTGGSVSTLTIQRTQQEDSAVYLCASSLVLALGETQYFGPGTRLLVL.

The V call is TRBV9, the J call TRBJ2-7; D may be TRBD1 or TRBD2 (5 bases each). Germline CDR1 SGDLS, CDR2 YYNGEE. There are 15 residues in the CDR3. V lost 3 bases, J lost 2 bases, and 15 bases lay in between. The CDR3 bases are TGTGCCAGCAGCGAAAGAGGGACCTACACCTACGAGCAGTACTTC. Protein product: CASSERGTYTYEQYF. Variable domain in full (rest from reference TRBV9 and TRBJ2-7): DSGVTQTPKHLITATGQRVTLRCSPRSGDLSVYWYQQSLDQGLQFLIQYYNGEERAKGNILERFSAQQFPDLHSELNLSSLELGDSALYFCASSERGTYTYEQYFGPGTRLTVT.

CDR3 nucleotides: TGTGCCAGCCGCCGAGGAGTACTAGCGGGAGGAGACGAGCAGTACTTC. Protein: CASRRGVLAGGDEQYF. The chain employs TRBV6-6 and TRBJ2-7; 12 bases fit TRBD2. The CDR3 runs to 16 residues. Germline CDR1 MNHNY, CDR2 SVGAGI (reference sequence). Trimming took 8 bases from V and 5 from J; bases not matched to a gene: 13.

The chain has TRBV10-3 and TRBJ1-2; a possible D gene is TRBD1 (6 bases). V lost 10 bases to trimming and J lost 6 bases, with 18 bases between them. The CDR3 consists of 13 residues. The V gene's germline CDR1 is ENHRY and CDR2 SYGVKD. This chain's CDR3 is CASTTGSDDGYTF. As DNA, the CDR3 is TGTGCCAGCACGACAGGAAGCGACGATGGCTACACCTTC.